These T cell receptor beta chains were read from a single sample in a study of neurological immune-mediated disorders. TCRdb analysed the 5' RACE reads with MiXCR anew, one entry per CDR3 protein. The sample includes approximately 27,000 distinct CDR3 sequences, under 25% seen only once; the top ten take 25% to 30%. Sequences were obtained from CD4+ T cells from blood. Every receptor here comes from a man aged 50-60 years with HTLV-1-associated myelopathy (HAM/TSP). CDR3s include the opening cysteine and the closing phenylalanine or tryptophan. The D gene is left open where the match is weak. The size field is filled for only some rows; it gives once, few, many or a size class.

abundance,v_gene,d_gene,j_gene,CDR3nt,CDR3aa
many,TRBV10-3,NA,TRBJ2-7,TGTGCCATCAGGAGGACAGAAGGCGAGCAGTACTTC,CAIRRTEGEQYF
NA,TRBV9,NA,TRBJ1-3,TGTGCCAACAGCGTAGTCGAGGGGCCTGGAAACACCATATATTTT,CANSVVEGPGNTIYF
many,TRBV5-1,NA,TRBJ2-7,TGCGCCAGCAGCGGGGACAACTCCTACGAGCAGTACTTC,CASSGDNSYEQYF
once,TRBV18,NA,TRBJ1-4,TGTGCCAGCTCACCGTTAACCTCCCCTAATGAAAAACTGTTTTTT,CASSPLTSPNEKLFF
many,TRBV20-1,NA,TRBJ1-2,TGCAGTGCCGCCTTGCGGCATGGCTACACCTTC,CSAALRHGYTF
many,TRBV6-6,NA,TRBJ2-1,TGTGCCAGCAGTTCCCACCCGAGGTCCTACAATGAGCAGTTCTTC,CASSSHPRSYNEQFF
NA,TRBV20-1,TRBD2,TRBJ2-7,TGCAGTGCTTCCCCGGGACTAGCGGGAGAGCAGTACTTC,CSASPGLAGEQYF
NA,TRBV10-2,TRBD1,TRBJ2-2,TGCGCCAGCAGTGAACAGGGGGCCGGGGAGCTGTTTTTT,CASSEQGAGELFF
many,TRBV27,NA,TRBJ2-3,TGTGCCAGCAGTTTATCGTGGGCTAGCGACACAGATACGCAGTATTTT,CASSLSWASDTDTQYF
many,TRBV24-1,TRBD1,TRBJ1-2,TGTGCCACCCGCCGACAGGGATCTAACTATGGCTACACCTTC,CATRRQGSNYGYTF
many,TRBV20-1,NA,TRBJ2-5,TGCAGTGCTAGAGATGCGGCAGCGGGCCAAGAGACCCAGTACTTC,CSARDAAAGQETQYF
NA,TRBV20-1,NA,TRBJ2-1,TGCAGTGCTAGATCCCTAACTCATCAGAGGGATGAGAAGTTATTC,CSARSLTHQRDEKLF
many,TRBV9,NA,TRBJ2-7,TGTGCCAGCAGCCCCCTGACGATGGGCGAGCAGTACTTC,CASSPLTMGEQYF
many,TRBV9,TRBD1,TRBJ1-2,TGTGCCAGCAGCGAAGGGACAGGGGATGGCTACACCTTC,CASSEGTGDGYTF
NA,TRBV20-1,TRBD1,TRBJ2-7,TGCAGTGCCCCCCACCCCGGGACAGGGGGTGAGCAGTACTTC,CSAPHPGTGGEQYF
once,TRBV10-2,NA,TRBJ1-2,TGCGCCAGCAGTGAGTCGGAGGTCTATGGCTACACCTTC,CASSESEVYGYTF
many,TRBV6-5,NA,TRBJ2-1,TGTGCCAGCAAGCCGGACCGTCGGGGCGCTGAGCAGTTCTTC,CASKPDRRGAEQFF
NA,TRBV5-1,NA,TRBJ2-2,TGCGCCAGCAGCCTCTGGACCGGGGAGCTGTTTTTT,CASSLWTGELFF
few,TRBV19,TRBD2,TRBJ2-1,TGTGCCAGTAGTATCCGGACTAGCGGGAGGATCTACAATGAGCAGTTCTTC,CASSIRTSGRIYNEQFF
many,TRBV18,NA,TRBJ2-3,TGTGCCAGCTCACCACCGACGCGCACAGATACGCAGTATTTT,CASSPPTRTDTQYF
many,TRBV7-2,TRBD2,TRBJ2-1,TGTGCCAGCAGCCCTGCTAGCGGGGCAACCTACAATGAGCAGTTCTTC,CASSPASGATYNEQFF
many,TRBV6-4,NA,TRBJ2-1,TGTGCCAGCAGTGGCTCGGTAAACAGTGAGCAGTTCTTC,CASSGSVNSEQFF
many,TRBV27,NA,TRBJ2-3,TGTGCCAGCAGTTTATGGGGCCGTGTAGGGGGAGATACGCAGTATTTT,CASSLWGRVGGDTQYF
many,TRBV19,TRBD1,TRBJ1-2,TGTGCCAGCATGGACAGGCTTTATGGCTACACCTTC,CASMDRLYGYTF
many,TRBV5-1,TRBD2,TRBJ2-2,TGCGCCAGCAGCTTGATGGGACTATCGCCCGGGGAGCTGTTTTTT,CASSLMGLSPGELFF
many,TRBV20-1,TRBD2,TRBJ2-3,TGCAGTGCTAGAGACCCCAGCGGGGTCACAGATACGCAGTATTTT,CSARDPSGVTDTQYF
NA,TRBV5-6,NA,TRBJ2-1,TGTGCCAGCAGCTCGTACACAATCACTATAAACAATGAGCAGTTCTTC,CASSSYTITINNEQFF
many,TRBV6-6,NA,TRBJ1-2,TGTGCCAGCAGTTACTCGACCCAACGGAGCTATGGCTACACCTTC,CASSYSTQRSYGYTF
many,TRBV5-6,NA,TRBJ2-3,TGTGCCAGCAGCCCCGGGTTGGATACGCAGTATTTT,CASSPGLDTQYF
many,TRBV4-1,NA,TRBJ2-1,TGCGCCAGCAGCCAAGAATTCCCTTCACGAACAGGGAGGTTCTTC,CASSQEFPSRTGRFF
NA,TRBV29-1,NA,TRBJ2-3,TGCAGCGTTGAGAGGGGGGGCCTGCCGCAGTATTTT,CSVERGGLPQYF
many,TRBV6-6,TRBD1,TRBJ1-5,TGTGCCAGCAGTTACATGGAGCAGGGACAGGATAGCAATCAGCCCCAGCATTTT,CASSYMEQGQDSNQPQHF
many,TRBV5-1,TRBD1,TRBJ1-3,TGCGCCAGCAGCGTTACGTCAGGGGGAACTGGAAACACCATATATTTT,CASSVTSGGTGNTIYF
many,TRBV12-3/TRBV12-4,NA,TRBJ2-6,TGTGCCAGCAGTTTCAGGGGCTCTGGGGCCAACGTCCTGACTTTC,CASSFRGSGANVLTF
many,TRBV5-1,TRBD2,TRBJ2-4,TGCGCCAGCAGCTTGGTCCCGGGACTAGGGGAAAACATTCAGTACTTC,CASSLVPGLGENIQYF
few,TRBV20-1,NA,TRBJ1-3,TGCAGTGCTAGAACCCCCACGAACTCTGGAAACACCATATATTTT,CSARTPTNSGNTIYF
NA,TRBV5-4,NA,TRBJ2-3,TGTGCCAGCAGCTTGGCCGGCAGGACTAGCACAGATACGCAGTATTTT,CASSLAGRTSTDTQYF
NA,TRBV5-1,TRBD2,TRBJ2-2,TGCGCCAGCTTGAGCGGGGGCGGGGAGCTGTTTTTT,CASLSGGGELFF
many,TRBV7-8,NA,TRBJ2-5,TGTGCCAGCAGCCCTAGGGCGGTCAGCACCGAGACCCAGTACTTC,CASSPRAVSTETQYF
many,TRBV29-1,TRBD1,TRBJ1-2,TGCAGCGCCGGGACAGGGGGTGGCTACACCTTC,CSAGTGGGYTF
many,TRBV6-5,NA,TRBJ2-7,TGTGCCAGCAGAGACAGCGCCTACGAGCAGTACTTC,CASRDSAYEQYF
many,TRBV5-1,NA,TRBJ1-6,TGCGCCAGCAGCTTGGGCCAGGATTCACCCCTCCACTTT,CASSLGQDSPLHF
many,TRBV5-8,NA,TRBJ1-3,TGTGCAAGCAGCTTGCGGGCTCTGGGAAACACCATATATTTT,CASSLRALGNTIYF
once,TRBV5-6,NA,TRBJ2-3,NA,CASSFYICSARMRGSTDTQYF
NA,TRBV7-8,NA,TRBJ1-5,TGTGCCAGCAGCACAGGAAGCAATCAGCCCCAGCATTTT,CASSTGSNQPQHF
NA,TRBV20-1,NA,TRBJ1-1,TGCAGTGCTAGAAGCGGGCGGAGGGACACTGAAGCTTTCTTT,CSARSGRRDTEAFF
many,TRBV5-8,NA,TRBJ2-3,TGTGCCAGCAGCTTGCAAGGGAGAAACACAGATACGCAGTATTTT,CASSLQGRNTDTQYF
NA,TRBV27,NA,TRBJ1-2,TGTGCCAGCAGTCCTGACATGGGTGACTATGGCTACACCTTC,CASSPDMGDYGYTF
many,TRBV7-3,TRBD2,TRBJ2-2,TGTGCCAGCAGCCTTAACCAGCGGGGGGGAAGCACCGGGGAGCTGTTTTTT,CASSLNQRGGSTGELFF
many,TRBV9,TRBD1,TRBJ2-2,TGTGCCAAGGGACAGAAGAACACCGGGGAGCTGTTTTTT,CAKGQKNTGELFF
many,TRBV15,NA,TRBJ2-1,TGTGCCACCAGCAGAGGAACAGGGTACAATGAGCAGTTCTTC,CATSRGTGYNEQFF
NA,TRBV20-1,NA,TRBJ2-1,TGCAGTGCCAGCAGCCGGGACGTTGAGCAGTTCTTC,CSASSRDVEQFF
many,TRBV5-1,TRBD1,TRBJ2-2,TGCGCCAGCAGCCCTCGGACAGGGGGCTCGAACACCGGGGAGCTGTTTTTT,CASSPRTGGSNTGELFF
many,TRBV20-1,NA,TRBJ2-1,TGCAGTGCTAGATTGGGCAGCCGAACCAATGAGCAGTTCTTC,CSARLGSRTNEQFF
NA,TRBV5-1,NA,TRBJ2-7,TGCGCCAGCAGCTTGGCGGACGGTCCCTACGAGCAGTACTTC,CASSLADGPYEQYF